A selection of T cell receptor beta chains follows, all from one sample in a study of blood T cell repertoires in COVID-19. TCRdb's table, derived via immunoSEQ multiplex PCR, lists solely in-frame clones and lacks some. In the table there are some 200,000 clones, roughly 82% of which are singletons. Input material: peripheral blood. These receptors came from a human donor in a cohort sampled during active COVID-19. The CDR3 runs from the conserved cysteine through the conserved F or W. The D gene is left open where the match is weak. Clone size, where shown, is once, few, many, or a class for clones that have expanded.

J gene	D gene	CDR3 length	clone size	V gene	CDR3 protein	CDR3 DNA
TRBJ2-1	TRBD1	14	NA	TRBV29-1	CSVDWTGRYNEQFF	TGCAGCGTTGACTGGACAGGGAGATACAATGAGCAGTTCTTC
TRBJ1-2	NA	15	NA	TRBV10-3	CATSGVGARGYGYTF	TGTGCCACCAGTGGGGTGGGGGCGCGAGGCTATGGCTACACCTTC
TRBJ2-2	TRBD2	19	NA	TRBV24-1	CATSDPGLAGGPVTGELFF	TGTGCCACCAGTGACCCGGGACTAGCGGGAGGGCCTGTCACCGGGGAGCTGTTTTTT
TRBJ2-2	TRBD2	14	NA	TRBV7-2	CASPRVSGTGELFF	TGTGCCAGCCCTCGTGTTAGCGGGACCGGGGAGCTGTTTTTT
TRBJ2-5	NA	15	NA	TRBV10-3	CAISESHNIQETQYF	TGTGCCATCAGTGAATCGCACAATATCCAAGAGACCCAGTACTTC
TRBJ2-5	TRBD1	17	NA	TRBV2	CASSHPGTGGRWETQYF	TGTGCCAGCAGTCACCCGGGGACAGGGGGTAGGTGGGAGACCCAGTACTTC
TRBJ2-1	TRBD2	14	NA	TRBV7-2	CASSLPGLAGGGFF	TGTGCCAGCAGCTTACCGGGACTAGCGGGAGGGGGGTTCTTC
TRBJ2-5	NA	15	NA	TRBV30	CAWSRFSVGRETQYF	TGTGCCTGGTCCAGGTTTAGCGTAGGTCGAGAGACCCAGTACTTC
TRBJ2-6	NA	15	once	TRBV10-2	CASRRGGFGANVLTF	TGCGCCAGCAGGAGGGGGGGCTTTGGGGCCAACGTCCTGACTTTC
TRBJ2-1	NA	14	NA	TRBV6-5	CASSYQPMRGGQFF	TGTGCCAGCAGTTACCAACCAATGAGAGGGGGGCAGTTCTTC
TRBJ2-4	TRBD2	22	NA	TRBV4-1	CASSLVGLAGFWGSRGKNIQYF	TGCGCCAGCAGCCTTGTGGGGCTAGCGGGATTTTGGGGGTCTAGGGGCAAAAACATTCAGTACTTC
TRBJ1-5	TRBD1	16	few	TRBV11-3	CASSLPWTGGGQPQHF	TGTGCCAGCAGCCTACCCTGGACAGGGGGCGGTCAGCCCCAGCATTTT
TRBJ2-1	TRBD1	13	NA	TRBV5-4	CASTLDRVNEQFF	TGTGCCAGCACCCTGGACAGGGTAAATGAGCAGTTCTTC
TRBJ2-1	TRBD2	15	NA	TRBV28	CASTLGTSPHNEQFF	TGTGCCAGCACTCTGGGGACTAGCCCCCACAATGAGCAGTTCTTC
TRBJ2-5	TRBD2	16	NA	TRBV7-9	CASSADGTNIQETQYF	TGTGCCAGCAGCGCGGACGGGACTAATATACAAGAGACCCAGTACTTC
TRBJ2-1	TRBD1	14	NA	TRBV29-1	CSAVGQGAVGWQFF	TGCAGCGCTGTCGGGCAGGGGGCAGTAGGATGGCAGTTCTTC
TRBJ1-1	TRBD1	15	NA	TRBV15	CATRGTGGVGVEAFF	TGTGCCACCCGAGGGACAGGGGGGGTGGGTGTTGAAGCTTTCTTT
TRBJ2-7	TRBD1	16	NA	TRBV2	CASSPPPGQGKDEQYF	TGTGCCAGCAGTCCGCCCCCGGGACAGGGCAAGGACGAGCAGTACTTC
TRBJ1-2	TRBD1	13	NA	TRBV29-1	CSVPRGQNYGYTF	TGCAGCGTTCCGAGGGGGCAGAACTATGGCTACACCTTC
TRBJ1-5	NA	12	NA	TRBV27	CASKSSNQPQHF	TGTGCCAGCAAGAGTAGCAATCAGCCCCAGCATTTT
TRBJ2-3	TRBD2	19	NA	TRBV3-1/TRBV3-2	CASSQVERRLAGATDTQYF	TGTGCCAGCAGCCAAGTTGAGAGGCGACTAGCGGGAGCCACAGATACGCAGTATTTT
TRBJ1-5	NA	15	NA	TRBV7-2	CASSLEQAGNQPQHF	TGTGCCAGCAGCTTAGAACAGGCAGGCAATCAGCCCCAGCATTTT
TRBJ2-5	TRBD2	16	NA	TRBV7-7	CASSLAGGAPQVTQYF	TGTGCTAGCAGCTTAGCGGGAGGGGCCCCCCAAGTGACCCAGTACTTC
TRBJ1-5	NA	15	NA	TRBV5-6	CASSKGAATHQPQHF	TGTGCCAGCAGCAAAGGGGCCGCCACCCATCAGCCCCAGCATTTT
TRBJ2-5	TRBD1	15	NA	TRBV5-1	CASSLLTGGQETQYF	TGCGCCAGCAGCTTACTGACAGGGGGACAAGAGACCCAGTACTTC
TRBJ1-3	NA	16	NA	TRBV11-2	CASSSMGGDPGNTIYF	TGTGCCAGCAGCTCCATGGGGGGGGACCCTGGAAACACCATATATTTT
TRBJ2-7	TRBD2	19	NA	TRBV4-1	CASSQENMATSGSPYEQYF	TGCGCCAGCAGCCAAGAGAACATGGCCACTAGCGGGAGTCCCTACGAGCAGTACTTC
TRBJ2-1	TRBD2	14	NA	TRBV30	CAWSPLAVYNEQFF	TGTGCCTGGAGTCCCCTAGCGGTTTACAATGAGCAGTTCTTC
TRBJ2-2	TRBD2	16	once	TRBV9	CASSLGLAGVTGELFF	TGTGCCAGCAGCTTGGGACTAGCGGGAGTGACCGGGGAGCTGTTTTTT
TRBJ1-5	TRBD1	17	NA	TRBV19	CASSIIGDRGRGQPQHF	TGTGCCAGTAGTATAATCGGAGACAGGGGGCGCGGTCAGCCCCAGCATTTT
TRBJ2-2	NA	14	NA	TRBV7-8	CASSTAGMTGELFF	TGTGCCAGCAGCACCGCCGGGATGACCGGGGAGCTGTTTTTT
TRBJ2-3	NA	18	NA	TRBV19	CASSMTKCGDSLTDTQYF	TGTGCCAGTAGTATGACGAAATGCGGGGACTCTCTAACAGATACGCAGTATTTT
TRBJ2-4	NA	16	NA	TRBV27	CASSLTGALTKNIQYF	TGTGCCAGCAGTTTAACGGGAGCGTTGACCAAAAACATTCAGTACTTC
TRBJ2-7	NA	14	NA	TRBV28	CASSLGEKAYEQYF	TGTGCCAGCAGTTTAGGGGAGAAAGCCTACGAGCAGTACTTC